The rows below give T cell receptor beta chains drawn from one sample of a study of blood T cell repertoires in COVID-19. The data were produced by immunoSEQ multiplex PCR, yet TCRdb's version contains in-frame clones alone and is incomplete. The table has approximately 250,000 clones, around nine tenths seen once. Sequencing used peripheral blood. All receptors derive from a man aged 40-50 years with active or convalescent COVID-19. The CDR3 runs from the conserved cysteine through the conserved F or W. Fields, in order: CDR3 length, V gene, J gene, CDR3 protein.

CDR3 length: 11; V gene: TRBV3-1/TRBV3-2; J gene: TRBJ2-3; CDR3 protein: CASSPGDTQYF
CDR3 length: 15; V gene: TRBV7-3; J gene: TRBJ2-3; CDR3 protein: CASSPGTSGRDTQYF
CDR3 length: 16; V gene: TRBV29-1; J gene: TRBJ1-3; CDR3 protein: CSVAPSRTSSGNTIYF
CDR3 length: 14; V gene: TRBV5-4; J gene: TRBJ1-1; CDR3 protein: CASRLRDRGTEAFF
CDR3 length: 14; V gene: TRBV7-9; J gene: TRBJ2-5; CDR3 protein: CASSTIRGQETQYF
CDR3 length: 16; V gene: TRBV11-2; J gene: TRBJ2-2; CDR3 protein: CASGRWTGVRSGELFF
CDR3 length: 15; V gene: TRBV19; J gene: TRBJ1-5; CDR3 protein: CASTIGGLNNQPQHF
CDR3 length: 15; V gene: TRBV13; J gene: TRBJ1-2; CDR3 protein: CASSFGTGGGYGYTF
CDR3 length: 15; V gene: TRBV13; J gene: TRBJ1-1; CDR3 protein: CASSLEAGLNTEAFF
CDR3 length: 14; V gene: TRBV9; J gene: TRBJ1-1; CDR3 protein: CASSASGQGTEAFF
CDR3 length: 14; V gene: TRBV6-5; J gene: TRBJ1-2; CDR3 protein: CASSYSGGNYGYTF
CDR3 length: 19; V gene: TRBV7-2; J gene: TRBJ1-2; CDR3 protein: CASSPYPGRGPNTNYGYTF
CDR3 length: 14; V gene: TRBV19; J gene: TRBJ1-1; CDR3 protein: CASSNQGAYTEAFF
CDR3 length: 16; V gene: TRBV6-6; J gene: TRBJ1-5; CDR3 protein: CASSYPGTGQNQPQHF
CDR3 length: 13; V gene: TRBV6-5; J gene: TRBJ2-7; CDR3 protein: CASTRGQDYEQYF
CDR3 length: 15; V gene: TRBV19; J gene: TRBJ1-3; CDR3 protein: CASVDREWSGNTIYF
CDR3 length: 17; V gene: TRBV28; J gene: TRBJ2-3; CDR3 protein: CASSFFNRGTLTDTQYF
CDR3 length: 14; V gene: TRBV5-8; J gene: TRBJ2-1; CDR3 protein: CASSLGDRGHEQFF
CDR3 length: 15; V gene: TRBV19; J gene: TRBJ1-5; CDR3 protein: CASDVIRGANQPQHF
CDR3 length: 14; V gene: TRBV7-9; J gene: TRBJ2-3; CDR3 protein: CASSLVASTDTQYF
CDR3 length: 18; V gene: TRBV6-4; J gene: TRBJ2-7; CDR3 protein: CASSEGPQRCGGGIEQYF
CDR3 length: 15; V gene: TRBV6-5; J gene: TRBJ1-2; CDR3 protein: CASRREMTVNYGYTF
CDR3 length: 14; V gene: TRBV11-3; J gene: TRBJ1-1; CDR3 protein: CASSLNGQQTEAFF
CDR3 length: 11; V gene: TRBV6-6; J gene: TRBJ1-1; CDR3 protein: CASSYGPEAFF
CDR3 length: 17; V gene: TRBV10-1; J gene: TRBJ2-1; CDR3 protein: CASSEPSAGSSYNEQFF
CDR3 length: 17; V gene: TRBV28; J gene: TRBJ2-3; CDR3 protein: CASSSSGGASSTDTQYF
CDR3 length: 15; V gene: TRBV4-1; J gene: TRBJ2-3; CDR3 protein: CASSLLQGGTDTQYF
CDR3 length: 12; V gene: TRBV10-3; J gene: TRBJ2-5; CDR3 protein: CAISDRVETQYF
CDR3 length: 14; V gene: TRBV28; J gene: TRBJ2-7; CDR3 protein: CASTLLGGTGEQYF
CDR3 length: 14; V gene: TRBV24-1; J gene: TRBJ2-1; CDR3 protein: CAIGLAGLPYEQFF
CDR3 length: 14; V gene: TRBV27; J gene: TRBJ1-2; CDR3 protein: CASSPGYSGYGYTF
CDR3 length: 14; V gene: TRBV19; J gene: TRBJ2-5; CDR3 protein: CASSRGSQQETQYF
CDR3 length: 13; V gene: TRBV4-1; J gene: TRBJ1-2; CDR3 protein: CASSQGDSYGYTF
CDR3 length: 13; V gene: TRBV19; J gene: TRBJ2-7; CDR3 protein: CASSLGQGGEQYF
CDR3 length: 14; V gene: TRBV7-2; J gene: TRBJ2-7; CDR3 protein: CASSPGTGYYEQYF
CDR3 length: 16; V gene: TRBV6-6; J gene: TRBJ2-1; CDR3 protein: CASSTLLAGGPDEQFF